The 13 T cell receptor beta chains below were found in one sample sequenced in a study of blood T cell repertoires in COVID-19. Using immunoSEQ multiplex PCR, the repertoire was profiled, and TCRdb retains in-frame clones only, with some absent. The data hold approximately 300,000 clones, with 85% observed a single time. Material: PBMCs or T cells enriched from blood (not recorded which). The receptor set was obtained from a woman younger than 45 who had been exposed to COVID-19.

This sequence joins TRBV27 and TRBJ2-5; 7 nucleotides match TRBD1. Germline V gives CDR1 MNHEY, CDR2 SMNVEV (reference sequence). V shed 2 bases, J shed 5 bases, and the junction held 14 bases outside the gene matches. The CDR3 consists of 17 residues. The CDR3 bases are TGTGCCAGCAGTTTAGGACAGGCAACTCCGATTCGGGAGACCCAGTACTTC. Translated: CASSLGQATPIRETQYF.

This sequence joins TRBV2 and TRBJ2-4, with D tentatively TRBD1 (6 bases). Between the trimmed V and J ends, which lost 6 bases and 5 bases, there was a span of 11 bases. Germline loops: CDR1 SNHLY, CDR2 FYNNEI. The length of the CDR3 is 13 residues. The CDR3 sequence: CASRQGLENIQYF. CDR3 nucleotides: TGTGCCAGCAGACAGGGTTTGGAAAACATTCAGTACTTC.

The rearrangement links TRBV19 to TRBJ2-6; 9 bases are shared with TRBD2. The germline CDR1 and CDR2 sequences are LNHDA and SQIVND (reference sequence). V lost 6 bases, J lost 0 bases, and 12 bases stayed unmatched. The CDR3 totals 19 residues. CDR3 sequence reads: CASSPRSGRGGSGANVLTF. In nucleotides, the CDR3 is TGTGCCAGTAGCCCCCGGTCAGGGCGGGGGGGCTCTGGGGCCAACGTCCTGACTTTC. The full variable domain, rest sourced from reference TRBV19 and TRBJ2-6, is DGGITQSPKYLFRKEGQNVTLSCEQNLNHDAMYWYRQDPGQGLRLIYYSQIVNDFQKGDIAEGYSVSREKKESFPLTVTSAQKNPTAFYLCASSPRSGRGGSGANVLTFGAGSRLTVL.

This chain connects TRBV4-3 to TRBJ2-1; TRBD2 matches at 7 bases. V lost 0 bases and J lost 9; bases outside the gene matches: 11. This CDR3 is 16 amino acids long. CDR1 is LGHNA, CDR2 YSLEER, per germline. The CDR3 DNA reads TGCGCCAGCAGCCAAGAAAGACTAGCTCGGGGGAGTGAGCAGTTCTTC. Translating it yields CASSQERLARGSEQFF.

This clone was recorded only once. This rearrangement joins TRBV3-1 (or the pseudogene TRBV3-2) to TRBJ2-2; 8 bases are a match to TRBD1. The CDR3 is 16 residues long. Germline V gene sequence: CDR1 LGHDT, CDR2 YNNKEL (reference sequence). Trimming took 0 bases from V and 4 from J; bases not matched to a gene: 4. The CDR3 protein is CASSQEARGLTGELFF. DNA for the CDR3: TGTGCCAGCAGCCAAGAGGCCAGGGGGCTCACCGGGGAGCTGTTTTTT.

As to this clone: One end of the junction fails to match germline, which may point to a read error. The chain joins TRBV19 to TRBJ2-2, with 10 bases that match TRBD2. Germline V lookup: CDR1 LNHDA, CDR2 SQIVND (reference sequence). The CDR3 totals 15 residues. CDR3 bases: TGTGCCAGTAGTAAGGGACTAGCGAACATCGGGGAGCTGTTTTTT. This codes for CASSKGLANIGELFF. Full variable domain (remainder filled in from reference TRBV19 and TRBJ2-2): DGGITQSPKYLFRKEGQNVTLSCEQNLNHDAMYWYRQDPGQGLRLIYYSQIVNDFQKGDIAEGYSVSREKKESFPLTVTSAQKNPTAFYLCASSKGLANIGELFFGEGSRLTVL.

The V and J genes are TRBV2 and TRBJ2-3; 14 bases are shared with TRBD2. J lost 8 bases, V lost 5 bases, and 6 bases had no gene match. The CDR3 is made up of 15 amino acids. Germline V CDR1 and CDR2: SNHLY, FYNNEI. The DNA for the CDR3 is TGTGCCAGCAGTTCGACTAGCGGGGGGGCCGGTACGCAGTATTTT. Translating gives CASSSTSGGAGTQYF. Full variable domain (rest looked up from reference TRBV2 and TRBJ2-3): EPEVTQTPSHQVTQMGQEVILRCVPISNHLYFYWYRQILGQKVEFLVSFYNNEISEKSEIFDDQFSVERPDGSNFTLKIRSTKLEDSAMYFCASSSTSGGAGTQYFGPGTRLTVL.

The CDR3 loop reads CASSHRRVNQPQHF. As DNA, the CDR3 is TGTGCCAGCAGTCACCGACGGGTCAATCAGCCCCAGCATTTT. The V call is TRBV6-5, the J call TRBJ1-5; no clear D. Germline V CDR1 and CDR2: MNHEY, SVGAGI. V dropped 5 bases and J dropped 3 bases, with 11 bases sitting between them. This CDR3 has 14 residues.

The genes are TRBV5-1 and TRBJ1-1; D not certain. Germline lookup yields CDR1 SGHRS and CDR2 YFSETQ. The CDR3 sequence is 14 residues long. Trimming removed 2 bases from V and 2 bases from J, with 10 bases in between. In nucleotides, the CDR3 is TGCGCCAGCAGCTTTTCCCGGACTAACACTGAAGCTTTCTTT. It specifies CASSFSRTNTEAFF.

The CDR3 nucleotides read TGTGCCATCAGTGTGGGGGGTTACAATGAGCAGTTCTTC. Residues: CAISVGGYNEQFF. The chain recombines TRBV10-3 with TRBJ2-1; a weak D match, TRBD2 (6 bases). The CDR3 has 13 residues. Per germline, CDR1 ENHRY and CDR2 SYGVKD. The germline V and J ends were trimmed by 4 bases and 4 bases, with 8 bases remaining between them.

The gene calls are TRBV12-3 or TRBV12-4 and TRBJ2-3; D unclear. The CDR3 has 13 amino acids. Trimming stripped 6 bases from V and 4 bases from J, with 11 bases between. The CDR3 DNA is TGTGCCAGCAGCCTTCGAGAAGCAGATACGCAGTATTTT. It is translated as CASSLREADTQYF.

The V call is TRBV5-6, the J call TRBJ2-7, with TRBD2 matching 7 bases. In germline, CDR1 is SGHDT, CDR2 YYEEEE. The CDR3 has 13 amino acids. V lost 4 bases and J lost 1; bases outside the gene matches: 2. CDR3 DNA: TGTGCCAGCAGCCCGGGAGGATCCTACGAGCAGTACTTC. Amino acid sequence: CASSPGGSYEQYF.

This clone was seen more than once but under ten times. The gene calls are TRBV7-6 and TRBJ2-1; 10 positions agree with TRBD1. This CDR3 region has 15 residues. Germline CDR1 SGHVS, CDR2 FNYEAQ. V trimming: 8 bases; J trimming: 8 bases; junction bases outside the gene matches: 12. The CDR3 DNA is TGTGCCAGCCAAAGGGACAGGGGTATCGTAGATGAGCAGTTCTTC. It translates to CASQRDRGIVDEQFF.